Listed here is a single TCR beta chain. Assay: immunoSEQ multiplex PCR; the TCRdb copy retains only in-frame clones and omits some. This table has tens of thousands of clones, around 90% appearing once. This record belongs to a study of OX40 agonist ivuxolimab in advanced cancers. The length of the CDR3 is 13 residues. Trimming removed 1 base from V and 5 bases from J; junction bases left unmatched: 1. CDR1 is SGHDT and CDR2 is YYEEEE in the germline V gene. The chain uses TRBV5-6 and TRBJ1-1, with 8 bases identical to TRBD1. The TCR comes from an adult with an advanced solid tumor such as melanoma, head and neck, liver or kidney cancer. The specimen was CD4+ or CD8+ T cells sorted from blood, collected in a trial of the OX40 agonist ivuxolimab. The CDR3 sequence: CASSLTGGTEAFF. The CDR3 DNA reads TGTGCCAGCAGCTTGACAGGGGGGACTGAAGCTTTCTTT.